One sample yielded the 9 T cell receptor beta chains listed below, sequenced in a study of cytomegalovirus exposure and HLA in healthy donors. The PCR employed 60 Vbeta primers together with 13 Jbeta primers. Clones were sequenced by immunoSEQ multiplex PCR, and TCRdb holds only the in-frame ones, with some missing. The repertoire consists of approximately 180,000 clones, with 60% to 85% occurring once and the leading ten covering around 1%. Sequences were obtained from PBMCs. These receptors were taken from a woman aged 40 to 49 in good health and CMV-seronegative.

V usage is TRBV14 and J usage is TRBJ2-3; 7 nucleotides align to TRBD2. The germline V gene encodes CDR1 SGHDN and CDR2 FVKESK. Trimming removed 5 bases from V and 2 bases from J; junction bases left unmatched: 10. This CDR3 is built from 16 residues. The CDR3 here is CASSFSGTVLTDTQYF. The DNA for the CDR3 is TGTGCCAGCAGCTTCAGCGGGACCGTGCTCACAGATACGCAGTATTTT.

The V gene is TRBV14, the J gene TRBJ1-2; D gene unclear. Germline CDR1 SGHDN, CDR2 FVKESK. Trimming left V 1 base short and J 4 bases short, with 10 bases between. There are 14 residues in the CDR3. The CDR3 sequence is CASSQVATTYGYTF. Written as DNA, the CDR3 is TGTGCCAGCAGCCAAGTCGCGACAACCTATGGCTACACCTTC.

The chain combines TRBV2 with TRBJ2-5; the match to TRBD2 covers 10 bases. CDR3 length: 15 amino acids. CDR1 SNHLY and CDR2 FYNNEI come from the germline V gene. Trimming removed 4 bases from V and 1 base from J; junction bases left unmatched: 3. The CDR3 reads CASSVLAGTQETQYF. For the CDR3, the DNA is TGTGCCAGCAGTGTACTAGCGGGGACCCAAGAGACCCAGTACTTC.

V is TRBV7-9 and J is TRBJ2-3; 11 nucleotides agree with TRBD2. V was clipped by 2 bases and J by 3 bases; unmatched bases: 10. The CDR3 loop spans 18 amino acids. The germline gives CDR1 SEHNR, CDR2 FQNEAQ (reference sequence). The CDR3 spells CASSLSTFSGRATDTQYF. The DNA for the CDR3 is TGTGCCAGCAGCTTATCGACTTTTAGCGGGAGGGCTACAGATACGCAGTATTTT.

V usage is TRBV5-6 and J usage is TRBJ2-1, with 8 bases aligning to TRBD2. Germline CDR1 reads SGHDT; CDR2 reads YYEEEE. The CDR3 covers 16 residues. The V gene end was trimmed by 6 bases and the J gene end by 8 bases; junction bases not matched to a gene: 16. The CDR3 spells CASTPTVTSGGYEQFF. CDR3 bases: TGTGCCAGCACCCCCACTGTTACTAGCGGTGGCTATGAGCAGTTCTTC.

The rearrangement uses TRBV13 and TRBJ2-5, with D possibly being TRBD1 (6 bases). V was cut by 5 bases and J by 4 bases, with 17 bases left in between. This CDR3 is built from 15 residues. Germline CDR1 and CDR2: PRHDT and FYEKMQ (reference sequence). The CDR3 nucleotides are TGTGCCAGCAGCGCACCAGGGGAAGGGGCAGAGACCCAGTACTTC. As protein: CASSAPGEGAETQYF.

The CDR3 DNA reads TGTGCCAGCAGCCCGAGACTAGCGGGGTTACAAGAGACCCAGTACTTC. Its translation is CASSPRLAGLQETQYF. The rearrangement joins TRBV11-3 to TRBJ2-5, with TRBD2 matching 11 bases. With 5 bases clipped from V and 2 bases from J, the junction kept 7 bases outside the gene matches. This CDR3 is 16 amino acids long. Germline V gene lookup returns CDR1 SGHNT and CDR2 YENEEA. The variable domain in full, with the rest retrieved from reference TRBV11-3 and TRBJ2-5, is EAGVVQSPRYKIIEKKQPVAFWCNPISGHNTLYWYLQNLGQGPELLIRYENEEAVDDSQLPKDRFSAERLKGVDSTLKIQPAELGDSAVYLCASSPRLAGLQETQYFGPGTRLLVL.

The V call is TRBV23-1, the J call TRBJ1-1; possibly TRBD1 for D (5 bases). TRBV23-1 is reported as an ORF; its role is uncertain. The CDR3 contains 15 residues. V lost 3 bases, J lost 0 bases, and 11 bases lay in between. CDR3 DNA: TGCGCCAGCAGTCAGGTTCAGGGCATGAACACTGAAGCTTTCTTT. It is translated as CASSQVQGMNTEAFF.

The V call is TRBV2, the J call TRBJ2-2, with 8 bases lining up with TRBD1. Germline assignment: CDR1 SNHLY and CDR2 FYNNEI. The V gene end was trimmed by 6 bases and the J gene end by 0 bases; junction bases not matched to a gene: 9. This CDR3 has 17 residues. The CDR3 reads CASRPRDRTTNTGELFF. The CDR3 region has the DNA TGTGCCAGCAGACCCAGGGACAGGACAACGAACACCGGGGAGCTGTTTTTT.